This T cell receptor (beta chain) was retrieved from a study of blood T cell repertoires in COVID-19. Study at large: Material from acute and convalescent COVID-19 was sourced from the United States, Italy and Spain. PBMCs, B-cell-depleted T cells, or T cells provided the cDNA or gDNA that made up the material.

This CDR3 spans 13 amino acids. Per germline, CDR1 LNHDA and CDR2 SQIVND (reference sequence). The V end was cut by 3 bases, the J end by 4 bases, with 10 bases between. As originally analysed: Amplified reference gene primers provided the basis for estimating nucleated cell counts. Data came from immunoSEQ multiplex PCR; TCRdb stores just in-frame clones and leaves some out. V and J calls and clone size are as listed in that table; D and trimming were resolved from the DNA. The sample contains under 13,000 clones, around 78% of which appear only once. The sequenced material came from peripheral blood. The sequence was collected from a human donor in a cohort sampled during active COVID-19. The rearrangement links TRBV19 to TRBJ2-7; D is undetermined. Here the CDR3 reads CASSMAYPYEQYF. The CDR3 bases are TGTGCCAGTAGTATGGCATATCCTTACGAGCAGTACTTC.